This T cell receptor beta chain came from a study of T-cell reconstitution after alpha-beta-depleted transplantation in children. This clonotype was detected only a few times. The CDR3 extends over 14 amino acids. Germline CDR1 SGHVS, CDR2 FQNEAQ. With 1 base removed from V and 0 bases from J, the gap between germline ends came to 6 bases. During its preparation, the TCRbeta library received unique molecular identifiers. TCRdb called the PCR reads again in MiXCR, with one record for every CDR3 protein. The sample shows 80,000 to 95,000 distinct CDR3 sequences, roughly 7.7% of them seen only once. This TCR came from a human donor who donated a stem cell graft to a child with congenital amegakaryocytic thrombocytopenia. The material sequenced was PBMCs from the stem cell graft donor, taken from the stem cell graft. The chain combines TRBV7-8 with TRBJ1-1; no firm D call. The CDR3 bases are TGTGCCAGCAGCTTAGAACAGTTGAACACTGAAGCTTTCTTT. It translates to CASSLEQLNTEAFF.